This T cell receptor (beta chain) appears in the sequencing data of a study of blood T cell repertoires in COVID-19. Turning to the study itself: Some COVID-19 samples were acute and others convalescent; all came from the United States, Italy and Spain.

TCRdb's copy holds only in-frame clones and misses some; the assay was immunoSEQ multiplex PCR. There are some 31,000 clones in the sample; around 87% occur only once, and 9.5% to 15% lies in the top ten. The specimen was peripheral blood. This receptor was identified in a human donor in a cohort sampled during active COVID-19. The donor label of this sample is uncertain.

The CDR3 DNA is TGTGCCACCAACCTTTTTAGGGGAAACACCGGGGAGCTGTTTTTT. Translated, it gives CATNLFRGNTGELFF. The chain combines TRBV19 with TRBJ2-2, with D possibly being TRBD1 (5 bases). The V gene lost 10 bases and the J gene lost 2 bases, with 17 bases spanning the gap. CDR3 length: 15 residues. Germline-derived CDR1 and CDR2 are LNHDA and SQIVND (reference sequence).